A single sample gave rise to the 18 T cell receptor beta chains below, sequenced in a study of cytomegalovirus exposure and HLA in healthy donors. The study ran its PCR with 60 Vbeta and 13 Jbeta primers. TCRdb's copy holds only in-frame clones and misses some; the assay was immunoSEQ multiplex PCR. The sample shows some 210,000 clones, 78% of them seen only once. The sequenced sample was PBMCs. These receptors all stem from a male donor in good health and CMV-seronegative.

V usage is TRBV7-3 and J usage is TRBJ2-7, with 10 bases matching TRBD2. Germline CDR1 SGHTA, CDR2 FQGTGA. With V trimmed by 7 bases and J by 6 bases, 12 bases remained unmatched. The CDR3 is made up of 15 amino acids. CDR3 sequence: CASTQGLAGESEQYF. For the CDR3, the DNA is TGTGCCAGCACCCAAGGGCTAGCGGGAGAAAGCGAGCAGTACTTC.

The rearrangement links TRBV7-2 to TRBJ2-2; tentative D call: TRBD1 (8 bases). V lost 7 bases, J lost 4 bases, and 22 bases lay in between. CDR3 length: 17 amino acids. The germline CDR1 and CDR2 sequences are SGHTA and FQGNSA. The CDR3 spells CASTRAPSGTGTGELFF. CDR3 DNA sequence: TGTGCCAGCACCCGGGCTCCCAGCGGGACAGGCACCGGGGAGCTGTTTTTT. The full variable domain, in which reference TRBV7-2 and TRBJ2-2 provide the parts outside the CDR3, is GAGVSQSPSNKVTEKGKDVELRCDPISGHTALYWYRQSLGQGLEFLIYFQGNSAPDKSGLPSDRFSAERTGGSVSTLTIQRTQQEDSAVYLCASTRAPSGTGTGELFFGEGSRLTVL.

The CDR3 loop reads CASSLDAGRYEQYF. The CDR3 nucleotides are TGTGCCAGCAGCTTAGACGCGGGACGATACGAGCAGTACTTC. V usage is TRBV7-3 and J usage is TRBJ2-7; possible D gene TRBD2, 6 bases. Per germline, CDR1 SGHTA and CDR2 FQGTGA. CDR3 length: 14 amino acids. V lost 2 bases, J lost 4 bases, and 12 bases lay in between.

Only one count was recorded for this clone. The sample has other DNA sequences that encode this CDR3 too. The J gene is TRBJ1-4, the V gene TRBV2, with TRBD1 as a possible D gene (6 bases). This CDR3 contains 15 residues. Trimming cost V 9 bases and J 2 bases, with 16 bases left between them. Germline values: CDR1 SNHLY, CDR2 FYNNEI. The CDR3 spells CASTRRGGTNEKLFF. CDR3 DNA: TGTGCCAGTACAAGACGAGGGGGTACTAATGAAAAACTGTTTTTT.

The CDR3 loop reads CASIFDGTGGYEQYF. The CDR3 DNA reads as TGTGCCAGCATCTTTGATGGGACAGGGGGCTACGAGCAGTACTTC. V usage is TRBV5-7 and J usage is TRBJ2-7; 11 nucleotides match TRBD1. TRBV5-7 counts as an open reading frame of uncertain function. With V trimmed by 6 bases and J by 3 bases, 8 bases remained unmatched. The CDR3 is made up of 15 amino acids.

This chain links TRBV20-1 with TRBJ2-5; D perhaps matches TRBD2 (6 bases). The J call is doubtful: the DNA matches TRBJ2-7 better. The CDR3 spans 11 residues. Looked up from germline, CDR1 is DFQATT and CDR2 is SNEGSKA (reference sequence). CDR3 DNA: TGCAGCCCTCCGGGACTGGGCGAGCAGTACTTC. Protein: CSPPGLGEQYF.

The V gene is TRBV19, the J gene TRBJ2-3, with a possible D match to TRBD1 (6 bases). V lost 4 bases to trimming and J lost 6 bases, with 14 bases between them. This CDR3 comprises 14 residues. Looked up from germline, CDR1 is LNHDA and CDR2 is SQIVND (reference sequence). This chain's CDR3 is CASSRGQPRDTQYF. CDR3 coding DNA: TGTGCCAGTAGTAGAGGACAGCCACGGGATACGCAGTATTTT.

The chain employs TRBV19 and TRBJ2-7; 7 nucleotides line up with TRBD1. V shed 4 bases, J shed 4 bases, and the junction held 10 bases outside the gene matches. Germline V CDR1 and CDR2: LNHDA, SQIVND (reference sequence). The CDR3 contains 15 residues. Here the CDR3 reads CASSKAQGEIYEQYF. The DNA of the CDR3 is TGTGCCAGTAGTAAGGCCCAGGGGGAAATTTACGAGCAGTACTTC.

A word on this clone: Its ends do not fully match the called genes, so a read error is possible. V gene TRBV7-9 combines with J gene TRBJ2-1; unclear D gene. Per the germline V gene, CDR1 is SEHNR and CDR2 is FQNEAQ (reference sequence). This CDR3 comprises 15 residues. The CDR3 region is CSSSLVLSSYNEQFF. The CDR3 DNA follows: TGTTCCAGCAGCTTAGTTTTGAGCTCCTACAATGAGCAGTTCTTC.

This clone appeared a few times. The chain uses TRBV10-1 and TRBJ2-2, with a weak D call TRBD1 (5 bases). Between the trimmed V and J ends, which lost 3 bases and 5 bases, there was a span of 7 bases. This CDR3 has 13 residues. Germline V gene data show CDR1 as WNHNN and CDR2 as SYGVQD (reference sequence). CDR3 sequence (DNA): TGCGCCAGCAGTGACAGGGAAACCGGGGAGCTGTTTTTT. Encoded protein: CASSDRETGELFF.

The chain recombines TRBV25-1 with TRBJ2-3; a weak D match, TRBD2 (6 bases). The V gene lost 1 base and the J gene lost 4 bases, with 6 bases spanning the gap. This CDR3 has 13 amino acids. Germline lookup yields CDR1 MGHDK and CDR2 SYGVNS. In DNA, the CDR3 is TGTGCCAGCAGTGAATCGGGGGCAGATACGCAGTATTTT. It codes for CASSESGADTQYF.

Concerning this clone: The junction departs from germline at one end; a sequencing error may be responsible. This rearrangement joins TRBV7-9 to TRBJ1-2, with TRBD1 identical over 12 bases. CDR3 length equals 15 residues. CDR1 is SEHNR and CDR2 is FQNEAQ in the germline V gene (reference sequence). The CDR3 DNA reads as TGTTCCAGCAGCACAACCGGGACAGGGGGCAATGGCTACACCTTC. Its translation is CSSSTTGTGGNGYTF.

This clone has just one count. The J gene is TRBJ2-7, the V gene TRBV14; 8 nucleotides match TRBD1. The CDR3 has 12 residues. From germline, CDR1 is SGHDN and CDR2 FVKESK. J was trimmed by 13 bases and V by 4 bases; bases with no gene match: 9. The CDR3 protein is CASSLVLGQAYF. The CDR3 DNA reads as TGTGCCAGCAGCCTCGTCTTGGGACAGGCCTACTTC.

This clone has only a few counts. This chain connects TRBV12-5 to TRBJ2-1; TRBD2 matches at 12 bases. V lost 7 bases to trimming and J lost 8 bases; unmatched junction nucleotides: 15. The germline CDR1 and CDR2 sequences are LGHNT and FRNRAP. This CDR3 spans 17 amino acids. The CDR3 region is CASAPSGRAVILDEQFF. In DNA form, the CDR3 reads TGTGCTAGTGCCCCTAGCGGGAGGGCCGTTATACTCGATGAGCAGTTCTTC.

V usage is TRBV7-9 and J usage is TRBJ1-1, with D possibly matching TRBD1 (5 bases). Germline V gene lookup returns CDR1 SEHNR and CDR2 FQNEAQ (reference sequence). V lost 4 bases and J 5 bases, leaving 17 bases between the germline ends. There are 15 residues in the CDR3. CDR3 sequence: CASSSKGMGGTEAFF. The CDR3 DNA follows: TGTGCCAGCAGCTCCAAGGGTATGGGGGGGACTGAAGCTTTCTTT.

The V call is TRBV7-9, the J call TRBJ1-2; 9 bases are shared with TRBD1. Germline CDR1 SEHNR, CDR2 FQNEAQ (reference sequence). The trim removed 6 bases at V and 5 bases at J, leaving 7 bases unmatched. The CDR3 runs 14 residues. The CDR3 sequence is CASSLTGGGYGYTF. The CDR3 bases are TGTGCCAGCAGTTTAACAGGGGGCGGATATGGCTACACCTTC. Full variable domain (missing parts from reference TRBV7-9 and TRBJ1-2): DTGVSQNPRHKITKRGQNVTFRCDPISEHNRLYWYRQTLGQGPEFLTYFQNEAQLEKSRLLSDRFSAERPKGSFSTLEIQRTEQGDSAMYLCASSLTGGGYGYTFGSGTRLTVV.

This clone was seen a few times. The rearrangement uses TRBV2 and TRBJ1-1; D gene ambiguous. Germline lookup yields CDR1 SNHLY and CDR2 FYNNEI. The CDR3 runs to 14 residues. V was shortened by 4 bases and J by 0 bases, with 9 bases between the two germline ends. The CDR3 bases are TGTGCCAGCAGTGGTAACACATTGAACACTGAAGCTTTCTTT. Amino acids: CASSGNTLNTEAFF.

CDR3 residues: CASSYSRTGAHEQFF. CDR3 in DNA: TGTGCCAGCAGTTACTCGAGGACAGGGGCCCATGAGCAGTTCTTC. The chain has TRBV6-5 and TRBJ2-1, with TRBD1 matching over 9 bases. The junction had 5 bases not matched to a gene; V was cut back by 0 bases and J by 8 bases. Germline-derived CDR1 and CDR2 are MNHEY and SVGAGI. CDR3 length equals 15 residues.